Below, 15 T cell receptor beta chains from the same sample are listed, as sequenced in a study of shared clonotypes between healthy human individuals. Libraries were prepared by immunoSEQ multiplex PCR; TCRdb keeps only in-frame clonotypes and omits some of them. The sample records approximately 1,500,000 clones, approximately 98% being singletons. Sequencing used naive CD4+ T cells sorted from blood. As to subset: CD45RA+ positively selected. The receptor set was obtained from a man aged 30-40 years in good health.

This clone has a single count. The CDR3 coding sequence is TGTGCCAGCAGCTACGGGACTAGCGCCACAGATACGCAGTATTTT. This translates into CASSYGTSATDTQYF. The genes are TRBV13 and TRBJ2-3; 10 bases line up with TRBD2. CDR1 PRHDT and CDR2 FYEKMQ come from the germline V gene (reference sequence). The CDR3 covers 15 residues. V was clipped by 4 bases and J by 2 bases; unmatched bases: 3.

This rearrangement joins TRBV14 to TRBJ2-5; no definite D call. V was trimmed by 1 base and J by 7 bases, leaving 10 bases between them. Germline loops: CDR1 SGHDN, CDR2 FVKESK. The CDR3 has 13 amino acids. The CDR3 loop is CASSQVRLGTQYF. The CDR3 DNA sequence: TGTGCCAGCAGCCAAGTAAGACTCGGGACCCAGTACTTC.

The V and J genes are TRBV30 and TRBJ1-5, with D possibly matching TRBD1 (5 bases). Trimming took 2 bases from V and 6 from J, leaving 11 bases between them. CDR3 length: 13 amino acids. Germline V CDR1 and CDR2: GTSNPN, SVGIG (reference sequence). CDR3 region: CAWSPQGSQPQHF. The CDR3 nucleotides are TGTGCCTGGAGTCCCCAGGGAAGTCAGCCCCAGCATTTT.

The DNA for the CDR3 is TGCGCCAGCAGCTTATCTAGCGGGGGCACAGATACGCAGTATTTT. Translation gives CASSLSSGGTDTQYF. V is TRBV5-1 and J is TRBJ2-3, with 9 bases matching TRBD2. CDR3 size: 15 residues. With V trimmed by 2 bases and J by 1 base, 2 bases remained unmatched. The germline V gene encodes CDR1 SGHRS and CDR2 YFSETQ.

Notes on this clone: Other DNA variants within this sample encode the same CDR3. The gene calls are TRBV30 and TRBJ1-4; possible D gene TRBD1, 5 bases. The germline V and J ends were trimmed by 1 base and 7 bases, with 10 bases remaining between them. CDR1 GTSNPN and CDR2 SVGIG come from the germline V gene (reference sequence). This CDR3 comprises 13 residues. The CDR3 nucleotides read TGTGCCTGGAGTGCCAGGGTCGGTGAAAAACTGTTTTTT. Translation: CAWSARVGEKLFF.

V is TRBV9 and J is TRBJ2-3; D remains unclear. CDR3 length equals 15 residues. Germline V lookup: CDR1 SGDLS, CDR2 YYNGEE. V was cut by 4 bases and J by 4 bases, with 16 bases left in between. CDR3 DNA sequence: TGTGCCAGCAGCCCGGACGACGGCCGACCAGATACGCAGTATTTT. This translates into CASSPDDGRPDTQYF.

J is TRBJ2-7 and V is TRBV29-1; D may be TRBD1 (6 bases). V shed 4 bases and J shed 2 bases, with 12 bases lying between them. The CDR3 runs 13 residues. CDR1 and CDR2 (germline): SQVTM, ANQGSEA. CDR3 in DNA: TGCAGCGTTGTTCTAGGGGGTACCTACGAGCAGTACTTC. This sequence encodes CSVVLGGTYEQYF.

This clone was picked up one time. This chain joins TRBV27 and TRBJ2-1; D is possibly TRBD2 (6 bases). CDR1 and CDR2 (germline): MNHEY, SMNVEV (reference sequence). V shed 2 bases and J shed 0 bases, with 17 bases lying between them. The CDR3 covers 18 residues. CDR3 coding DNA: TGTGCCAGCAGTTTACCCCGGGGTAGCGGATTCTCCTACAATGAGCAGTTCTTC. Protein sequence: CASSLPRGSGFSYNEQFF.

This rearrangement joins TRBV18 to TRBJ2-1; possibly TRBD1 for D (6 bases). The germline gives CDR1 KGHSH, CDR2 LQKENI. V was cut by 0 bases and J by 8 bases, with 17 bases left in between. This CDR3 comprises 16 residues. The CDR3 DNA is TGTGCCAGCTCACCACCCGGGACAATTTCGGGGCATGAGCAGTTCTTC. This sequence encodes CASSPPGTISGHEQFF.

The J gene is TRBJ2-1, the V gene TRBV5-1, with unresolved D. Trimming removed 4 bases at V and 5 bases at J, with 4 bases between. The germline V gene encodes CDR1 SGHRS and CDR2 YFSETQ. The CDR3 is 11 amino acids. The CDR3, as DNA: TGCGCCAGCAGCGCTCACAATGAGCAGTTCTTC. Protein: CASSAHNEQFF.

To note about this clone: The identical CDR3 is also encoded by other nucleotide sequences in the sample. V usage is TRBV4-1 and J usage is TRBJ2-1, with 12 bases matching TRBD1. V lost 0 bases, J lost 7 bases, and 4 bases stayed unmatched. Per the germline V gene, CDR1 is MGHRA and CDR2 is YSYEKL. The CDR3 has 16 residues. CDR3 in amino acids: CASSQEGTGGWNEQFF. The CDR3 region has the DNA TGCGCCAGCAGCCAAGAGGGGACAGGGGGCTGGAATGAGCAGTTCTTC.

The genes are TRBV5-1 and TRBJ1-1; perhaps TRBD1 as D (5 bases). The CDR3 runs to 14 residues. Germline CDR1 SGHRS, CDR2 YFSETQ. V shed 3 bases and J shed 4 bases, with 13 bases lying between them. The CDR3 DNA is TGCGCCAGCAGCTCGCCGGGGGTTCGCACTGAAGCTTTCTTT. It specifies CASSSPGVRTEAFF.

V and J are TRBV7-2 and TRBJ2-3; TRBD2 matches 11 bases. From germline, CDR1 is SGHTA and CDR2 FQGNSA. This CDR3 has 16 amino acids. J gave up 4 bases and V 1 base, and 4 bases lay outside the gene matches. The chain's CDR3 is CASSLVAGGVADTQYF. In DNA form, the CDR3 reads TGTGCCAGCAGCTTAGTAGCGGGAGGGGTCGCAGATACGCAGTATTTT.

The V gene is TRBV28, the J gene TRBJ2-3; D call uncertain. Germline assignment: CDR1 MDHEN and CDR2 SYDVKM. The CDR3 runs to 14 residues. V lost 8 bases to trimming and J lost 2 bases, with 14 bases between them. DNA of the CDR3: TGTGCCAGCGGTCCGGGCCGATACACAGATACGCAGTATTTT. Amino acid sequence: CASGPGRYTDTQYF.

The chain employs TRBV5-4 and TRBJ1-5; D not certain. The CDR3 runs 13 residues. V shed 2 bases and J shed 7 bases, with 10 bases lying between them. The germline CDR1 and CDR2 sequences are SGHNT and YYREEE (reference sequence). The CDR3 DNA is TGTGCCAGCAGCTTCAGTGGGCAGCAGCCCCAGCATTTT. Its translation is CASSFSGQQPQHF.